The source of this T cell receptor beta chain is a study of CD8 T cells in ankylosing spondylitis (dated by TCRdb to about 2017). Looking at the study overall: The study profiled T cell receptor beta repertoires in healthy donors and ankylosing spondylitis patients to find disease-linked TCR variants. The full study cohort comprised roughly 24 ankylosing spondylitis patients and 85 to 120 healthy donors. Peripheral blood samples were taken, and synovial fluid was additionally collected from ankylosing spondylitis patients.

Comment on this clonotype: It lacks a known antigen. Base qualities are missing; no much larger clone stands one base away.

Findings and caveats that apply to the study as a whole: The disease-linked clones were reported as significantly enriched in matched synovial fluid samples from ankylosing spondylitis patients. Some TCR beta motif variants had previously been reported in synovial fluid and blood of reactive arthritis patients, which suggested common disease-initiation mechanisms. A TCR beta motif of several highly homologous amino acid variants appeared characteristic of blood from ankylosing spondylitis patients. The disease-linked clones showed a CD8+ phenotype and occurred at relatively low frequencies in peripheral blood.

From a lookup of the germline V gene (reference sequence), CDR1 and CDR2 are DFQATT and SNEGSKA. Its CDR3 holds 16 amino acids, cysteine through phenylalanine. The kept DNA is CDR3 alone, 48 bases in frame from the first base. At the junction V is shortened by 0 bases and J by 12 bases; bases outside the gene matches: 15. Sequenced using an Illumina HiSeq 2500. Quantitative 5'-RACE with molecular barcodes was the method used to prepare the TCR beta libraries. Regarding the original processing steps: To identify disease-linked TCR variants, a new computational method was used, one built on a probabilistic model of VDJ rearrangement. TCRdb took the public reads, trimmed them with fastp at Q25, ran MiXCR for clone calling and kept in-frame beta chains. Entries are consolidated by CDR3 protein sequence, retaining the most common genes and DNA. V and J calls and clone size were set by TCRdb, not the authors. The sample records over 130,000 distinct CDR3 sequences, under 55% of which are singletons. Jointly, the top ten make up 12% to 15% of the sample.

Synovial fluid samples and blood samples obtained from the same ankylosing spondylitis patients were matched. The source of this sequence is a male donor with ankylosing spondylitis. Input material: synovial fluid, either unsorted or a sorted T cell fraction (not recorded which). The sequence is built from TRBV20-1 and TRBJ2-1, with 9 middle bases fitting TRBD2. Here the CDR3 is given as CSARDRLAGVPGWQFF. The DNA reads TGCAGTGCTAGAGATAGGTTAGCGGGAGTGCCGGGGTGGCAGTTCTTC.